The 16 T cell receptor beta chains given below trace back to one sample, sequenced in a study of T-cell memory formation after mild COVID-19. TCRdb passed the 5' RACE reads through MiXCR, listing each CDR3 protein once. The sample lists some 200,000 distinct CDR3 sequences, around a fifth seen once, with 20% to 25% in the top ten. Source material: PBMCs or a T cell subset sorted from them (not recorded which). The receptors come from an adult woman who had mild COVID-19 (a few samples of this study predate the infection). Cell type and time point are not known.

This clonotype was counted a few times. The chain carries TRBV27 and TRBJ1-4; 7 bases are shared with TRBD1. V lost 4 bases, J lost 10 bases, and 3 bases stayed unmatched. This CDR3 spans 12 amino acids. Germline CDR1 is MNHEY and CDR2 is SMNVEV (reference sequence). The chain's CDR3 is CASSWTGSKLFF. Here the CDR3 DNA reads TGTGCCAGCAGTTGGACAGGTTCAAAACTGTTTTTT.

The V and J genes are TRBV10-2 and TRBJ1-6; D perhaps matches TRBD1 (5 bases). This CDR3 is built from 15 residues. Per germline, CDR1 WSHSY and CDR2 SAAADI. Trimming cost V 4 bases and J 9 bases, with 16 bases left between them. CDR3 bases: TGCGCCAGCAGTGGGGGATCAGGGAAAACTTCACCCCTCCACTTT. As protein: CASSGGSGKTSPLHF.

This clonotype was observed a few times. The rearrangement uses TRBV3-1 and TRBJ2-7; TRBD2 matches at 12 bases. The CDR3 is made up of 16 amino acids. The germline CDR1 and CDR2 sequences are LGHDT and YNNKEL (reference sequence). After removal of 4 bases from V and 2 bases from J, the junction contained 6 bases not matched to a gene. CDR3 DNA: TGTGCCAGCAGCCCGGGACTAGCGGGTTCTACCTACGAGCAGTACTTC. Protein product: CASSPGLAGSTYEQYF.

The V gene is TRBV9, the J gene TRBJ1-2; D is ambiguous. V gave up 1 base and J gave up 2 bases, with 15 bases separating them. CDR1 and CDR2 from the germline V gene are SGDLS and YYNGEE. The CDR3 has 16 amino acids. CDR3 in amino acids: CASSVSTPDPNYGYTF. The DNA of the CDR3 is TGTGCCAGCAGCGTATCCACCCCGGACCCGAACTATGGCTACACCTTC.

The CDR3 spells CASSWAAAYEQYF. The CDR3 DNA follows: TGTGCCAGCAGTTGGGCAGCTGCCTACGAGCAGTACTTC. The J gene is TRBJ2-7, the V gene TRBV6-5; D is undetermined. The CDR3 has 13 residues. V was shortened by 4 bases and J by 2 bases, with 9 bases between the two germline ends. Germline CDR1 MNHEY, CDR2 SVGAGI.

The chain uses TRBV2 and TRBJ2-1; TRBD2 aligns across 11 bases. The germline V gene encodes CDR1 SNHLY and CDR2 FYNNEI. The J segment lost 4 bases and the V segment lost 7 bases, leaving 3 bases of the junction unmatched. The CDR3 spans 14 residues. CDR3 DNA: TGTGCCAGCATTAGCGGGAGGGAGTACAATGAGCAGTTCTTC. Protein sequence: CASISGREYNEQFF.

The V call is TRBV7-6, the J call TRBJ2-2; D gene ambiguous. The CDR3 length is 15 residues. Between the trimmed V and J ends, which lost 5 bases and 5 bases, there was a span of 15 bases. CDR1 is SGHVS, CDR2 FNYEAQ, per germline. The CDR3 DNA follows: TGTGCCAGCAGCCCAAGGACCGGTAGTACCGGGGAGCTGTTTTTT. Residues: CASSPRTGSTGELFF.

The rearrangement links TRBV24-1 to TRBJ2-3; 13 bases map to TRBD2. CDR3 length: 15 residues. Trimming removed 7 bases from V and 5 bases from J; junction bases left unmatched: 5. The germline CDR1 and CDR2 sequences are KGHDR and SFDVKD. CDR3 loop: CATSVGLAGRDTQYF. In DNA, the CDR3 is TGTGCCACCAGCGTGGGACTAGCGGGAAGAGATACGCAGTATTTT.

CDR3 protein: CASSYGDYYYEQYF. The CDR3 DNA reads TGTGCCAGCAGTTACGGGGACTATTACTACGAGCAGTACTTC. The V call is TRBV6-2 or TRBV6-3, the J call TRBJ2-7; 7 nucleotides line up with TRBD2. CDR1 is MNHEY and CDR2 is SVGEGT in the germline V gene. Germline trimming cut 2 bases from V and 3 bases from J; bases unmatched to any gene: 4. The CDR3 runs to 14 residues.

Only a few counts were recorded for this clonotype. This chain connects TRBV5-1 to TRBJ1-5; TRBD1 agrees at 9 bases. V trimming: 4 bases; J trimming: 0 bases; junction bases outside the gene matches: 8. This CDR3 has 17 residues. Germline V CDR1 and CDR2: SGHRS, YFSETQ. This CDR3 is CASSPGDRELSNQPQHF. The CDR3 region has the DNA TGCGCCAGCAGCCCCGGGGACAGGGAACTTAGCAATCAGCCCCAGCATTTT.

This clonotype was counted between two and nine times. The chain uses TRBV7-8 and TRBJ2-3, with 8 bases identical to TRBD1. Germline CDR1 reads SGHVS; CDR2 reads FQNEAQ. CDR3 length: 16 amino acids. V gave up 6 bases and J gave up 3 bases; unmatched junction bases: 11. The chain's CDR3 is CASRLRDRRDTDTQYF. In DNA form, the CDR3 reads TGTGCCAGCAGACTCAGGGACAGGAGAGATACAGATACGCAGTATTTT.

This clonotype was picked up a small number of times. This chain links TRBV6-2 or TRBV6-3 with TRBJ2-1; 10 bases are shared with TRBD1. In germline, CDR1 is MNHEY, CDR2 SVGEGT. The length of the CDR3 is 15 residues. J was trimmed by 9 bases and V by 0 bases; bases with no gene match: 5. CDR3 amino acids: CASSYSRDRGLEQFF. The CDR3, as DNA: TGTGCCAGCAGTTACTCACGGGACAGGGGACTTGAGCAGTTCTTC.

The chain recombines TRBV20-1 with TRBJ2-7; 9 bases are a match to TRBD1. CDR3 size: 15 residues. The germline V gene has CDR1 DFQATT and CDR2 SNEGSKA (reference sequence). V shed 3 bases, J shed 2 bases, and the junction held 8 bases outside the gene matches. This CDR3 is CSASFAGTGTYEQYF. CDR3 in DNA: TGCAGTGCTAGTTTTGCCGGGACAGGGACCTACGAGCAGTACTTC.

This clonotype has a handful of counts. V is TRBV29-1 and J is TRBJ2-7; 7 bases match TRBD1. V lost 5 bases and J lost 0; bases outside the gene matches: 4. Germline V lookup: CDR1 SQVTM, CDR2 ANQGSEA. The CDR3 covers 13 residues. The CDR3 DNA sequence: TGCAGCGTTCCGGGACAGAGCTCCTACGAGCAGTACTTC. Amino acids: CSVPGQSSYEQYF.

This clonotype was seen a handful of times. This rearrangement joins TRBV10-3 to TRBJ2-1; the match to TRBD2 covers 13 bases. From germline, CDR1 is ENHRY and CDR2 SYGVKD. V lost 10 bases, J lost 4 bases, and 4 bases stayed unmatched. This CDR3 is built from 14 residues. The CDR3 nucleotides read TGTGCCACGGGGACTAGCGGGATGTACAATGAGCAGTTCTTC. It translates to CATGTSGMYNEQFF.

There are a few counts of this clonotype. This sequence joins TRBV7-9 and TRBJ2-7; 10 nucleotides line up with TRBD2. The CDR3 is made up of 17 amino acids. Trimming removed 2 bases from V and 3 bases from J; junction bases left unmatched: 10. Germline V gene sequence: CDR1 SEHNR, CDR2 FQNEAQ (reference sequence). For the CDR3, the DNA is TGTGCCAGCAGCTTAACTAGCGGGATAGGGGGTTTCTACGAGCAGTACTTC. Its translation is CASSLTSGIGGFYEQYF.